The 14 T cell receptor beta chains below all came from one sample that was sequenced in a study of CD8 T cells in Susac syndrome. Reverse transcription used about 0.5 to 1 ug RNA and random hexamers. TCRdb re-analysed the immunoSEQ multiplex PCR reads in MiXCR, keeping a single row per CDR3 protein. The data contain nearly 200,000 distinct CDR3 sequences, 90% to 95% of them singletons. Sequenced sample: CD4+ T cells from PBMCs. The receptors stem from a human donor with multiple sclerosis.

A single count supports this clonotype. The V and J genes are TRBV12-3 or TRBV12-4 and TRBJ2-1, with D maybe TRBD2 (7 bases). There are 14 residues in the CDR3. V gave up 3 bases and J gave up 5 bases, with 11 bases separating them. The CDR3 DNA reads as TGTGCCAGCAGTTTCGCGGGGGCCAACAATGAGCAGTTCTTC. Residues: CASSFAGANNEQFF.

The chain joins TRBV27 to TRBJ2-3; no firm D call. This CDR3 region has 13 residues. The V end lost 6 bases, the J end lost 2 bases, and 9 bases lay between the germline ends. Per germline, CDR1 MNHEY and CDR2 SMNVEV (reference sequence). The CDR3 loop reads CASRVHSTDTQYF. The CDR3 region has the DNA TGTGCCAGCAGGGTGCATTCCACAGATACGCAGTATTTT.

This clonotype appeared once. The chain's CDR3 is CSALKASGPDNEQFF. Written as DNA, the CDR3 is TGCAGTGCTCTGAAGGCTAGCGGCCCAGACAATGAGCAGTTCTTC. The chain links TRBV20-1 to TRBJ2-1, with 7 positions matching TRBD2. The CDR3 is made up of 15 amino acids. The ends lost 5 bases at V and 5 bases at J; junction bases unmatched: 12. CDR1 and CDR2 (germline): DFQATT, SNEGSKA (reference sequence).

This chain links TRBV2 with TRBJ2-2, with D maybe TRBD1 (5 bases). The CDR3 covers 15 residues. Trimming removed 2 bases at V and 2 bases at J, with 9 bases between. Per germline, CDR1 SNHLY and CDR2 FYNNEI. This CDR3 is CASSEQGPNTGELFF. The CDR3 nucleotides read TGTGCCAGCAGTGAACAGGGCCCTAACACCGGGGAGCTGTTTTTT. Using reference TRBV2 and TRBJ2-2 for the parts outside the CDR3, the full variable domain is EPEVTQTPSHQVTQMGQEVILRCVPISNHLYFYWYRQILGQKVEFLVSFYNNEISEKSEIFDDQFSVERPDGSNFTLKIRSTKLEDSAMYFCASSEQGPNTGELFFGEGSRLTVL.

The CDR3 here is CASSLIQVSGANVLTF. CDR3 sequence (DNA): TGTGCCAGCAGCCTCATACAGGTCTCTGGGGCCAACGTCCTGACTTTC. The gene calls are TRBV7-8 and TRBJ2-6, with D possibly TRBD1 on 5 matching bases. Trimming removed 5 bases at V and 0 bases at J, with 11 bases between. The CDR3 loop spans 16 amino acids. Germline V gene sequence: CDR1 SGHVS, CDR2 FQNEAQ.

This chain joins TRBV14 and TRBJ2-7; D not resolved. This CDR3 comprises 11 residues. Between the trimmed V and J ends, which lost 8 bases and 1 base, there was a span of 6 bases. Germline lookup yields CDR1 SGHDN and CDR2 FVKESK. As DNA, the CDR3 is TGTGCCAGCGGTAGGTCCTACGAGCAGTACTTC. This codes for CASGRSYEQYF. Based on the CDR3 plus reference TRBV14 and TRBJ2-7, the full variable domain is EAGVTQFPSHSVIEKGQTVTLRCDPISGHDNLYWYRRVMGKEIKFLLHFVKESKQDESGMPNNRFLAERTGGTYSTLKVQPAELEDSGVYFCASGRSYEQYFGPGTRLTVT.

The CDR3 region has the DNA TGTGCCAGCAGTGACCGACAGGGAAGAGCTTTCTTT. Encoded protein: CASSDRQGRAFF. The chain recombines TRBV25-1 with TRBJ1-1; 7 bases are a match to TRBD1. Germline CDR1 is MGHDK and CDR2 is SYGVNS. After removal of 3 bases from V and 10 bases from J, the junction contained 5 bases not matched to a gene. This CDR3 spans 12 amino acids.

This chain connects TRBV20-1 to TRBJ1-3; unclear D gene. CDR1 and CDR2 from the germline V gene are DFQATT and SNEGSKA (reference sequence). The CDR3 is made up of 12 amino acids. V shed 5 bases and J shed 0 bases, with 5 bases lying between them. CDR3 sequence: CSAPSSGNTIYF. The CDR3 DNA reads TGCAGTGCTCCGAGCTCTGGAAACACCATATATTTT.

The CDR3 bases are TGCAGTGCCCGAAAGGCAGGGGCTGGCGAGCAGTACTTC. Amino acid sequence: CSARKAGAGEQYF. The rearrangement uses TRBV20-1 and TRBJ2-7; tentatively, D is TRBD1 (6 bases). V lost 6 bases, J lost 6 bases, and 18 bases lay in between. This CDR3 is built from 13 residues. CDR1 and CDR2 (germline): DFQATT, SNEGSKA (reference sequence).

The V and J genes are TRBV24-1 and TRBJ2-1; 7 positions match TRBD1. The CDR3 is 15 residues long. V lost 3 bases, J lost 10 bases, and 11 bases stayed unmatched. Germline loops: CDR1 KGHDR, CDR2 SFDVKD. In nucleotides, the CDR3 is TGTGCCACCAGTGATCCGGGACAGAACCCGGTGGAGCAGTTCTTC. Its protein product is CATSDPGQNPVEQFF.

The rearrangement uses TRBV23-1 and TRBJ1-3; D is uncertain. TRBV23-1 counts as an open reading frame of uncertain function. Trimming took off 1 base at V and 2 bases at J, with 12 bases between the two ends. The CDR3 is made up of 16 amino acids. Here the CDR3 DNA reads TGCGCCAGCAGTCAATTTGGCTCTTGGCCTGGAAACACCATATATTTT. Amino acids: CASSQFGSWPGNTIYF.

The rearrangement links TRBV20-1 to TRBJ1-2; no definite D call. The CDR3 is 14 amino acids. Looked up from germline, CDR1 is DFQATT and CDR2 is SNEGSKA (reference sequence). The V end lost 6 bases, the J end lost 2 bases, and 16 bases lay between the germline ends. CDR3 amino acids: CSASTVGGNYGYTF. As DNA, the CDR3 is TGCAGTGCCTCAACCGTGGGCGGAAACTATGGCTACACCTTC.

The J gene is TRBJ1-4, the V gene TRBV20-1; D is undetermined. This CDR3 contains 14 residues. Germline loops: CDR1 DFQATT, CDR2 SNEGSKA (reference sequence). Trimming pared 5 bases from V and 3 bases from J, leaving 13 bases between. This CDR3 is CSAPKGGANEKLFF. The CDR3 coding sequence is TGCAGTGCTCCAAAGGGTGGGGCTAATGAAAAACTGTTTTTT.

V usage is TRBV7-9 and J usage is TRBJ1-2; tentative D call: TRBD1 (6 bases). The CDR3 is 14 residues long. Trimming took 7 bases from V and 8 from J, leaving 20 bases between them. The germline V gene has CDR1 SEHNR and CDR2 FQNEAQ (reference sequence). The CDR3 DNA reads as TGTGCCAGCACCCCCATAGAGGCCGGGGGCGGCTACACCTTC. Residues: CASTPIEAGGGYTF.